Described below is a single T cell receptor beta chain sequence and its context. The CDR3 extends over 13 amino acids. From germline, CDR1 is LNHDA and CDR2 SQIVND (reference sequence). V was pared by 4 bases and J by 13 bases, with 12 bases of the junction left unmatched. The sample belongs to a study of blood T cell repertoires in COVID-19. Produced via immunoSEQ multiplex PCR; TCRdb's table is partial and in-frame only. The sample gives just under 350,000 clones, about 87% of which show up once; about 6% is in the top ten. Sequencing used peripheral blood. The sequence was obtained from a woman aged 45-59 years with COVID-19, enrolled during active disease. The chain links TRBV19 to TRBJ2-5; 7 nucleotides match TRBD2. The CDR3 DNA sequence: TGTGCCAGTAGTACCGGACTAGTTACGCAATGGTACTTC. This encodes CASSTGLVTQWYF.